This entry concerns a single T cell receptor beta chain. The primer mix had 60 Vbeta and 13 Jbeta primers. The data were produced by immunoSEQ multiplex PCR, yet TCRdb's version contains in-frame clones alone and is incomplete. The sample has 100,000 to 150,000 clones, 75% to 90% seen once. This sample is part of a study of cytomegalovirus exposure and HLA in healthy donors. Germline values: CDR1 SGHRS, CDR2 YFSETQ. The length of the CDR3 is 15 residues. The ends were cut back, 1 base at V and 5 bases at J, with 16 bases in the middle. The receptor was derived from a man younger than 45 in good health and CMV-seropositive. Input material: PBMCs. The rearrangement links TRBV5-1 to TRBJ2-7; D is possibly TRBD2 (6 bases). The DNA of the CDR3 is TGCGCCAGCAGCTTGACACTAGCCTATTCCGACGAGCAGTACTTC. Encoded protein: CASSLTLAYSDEQYF.